The 5 T cell receptor beta chains listed next were all sequenced from one sample in a study of blood T cell repertoires in COVID-19. Here immunoSEQ multiplex PCR was the method, and the copy in TCRdb shows in-frame clones only, minus some. The sample includes about 100,000 clones, about 82% seen only once; the top ten take about an eighth. The sequenced sample consisted of peripheral blood. Receptors were obtained from a man aged 50 or older with active or convalescent COVID-19.

J is TRBJ2-5 and V is TRBV10-2; 8 bases fit TRBD1. V was clipped by 4 bases and J by 3 bases; unmatched bases: 4. The CDR3 extends over 14 amino acids. Germline CDR1 WSHSY, CDR2 SAAADI. CDR3 protein: CASSATTGEETQYF. The CDR3 DNA reads TGCGCCAGCAGTGCGACGACAGGGGAAGAGACCCAGTACTTC.

The chain joins TRBV10-2 to TRBJ2-1, with 11 nucleotides matching TRBD2. The germline V gene has CDR1 WSHSY and CDR2 SAAADI. The CDR3 runs to 16 residues. V trimming: 6 bases; J trimming: 4 bases; junction bases outside the gene matches: 8. This chain's CDR3 is CASRVAGGDIYNEQFF. The CDR3, as DNA: TGCGCCAGCAGGGTAGCGGGAGGGGATATTTACAATGAGCAGTTCTTC.

V and J are TRBV4-1 and TRBJ2-6; the D gene is possibly TRBD1 (5 bases). CDR1 is MGHRA and CDR2 is YSYEKL in the germline V gene. Trimming took 4 bases from V and 0 from J, leaving 13 bases between them. CDR3 size: 17 residues. CDR3 bases: TGCGCCAGCAGCCCAGGGTCTAGAGTCTCTGGGGCCAACGTCCTGACTTTC. It is translated as CASSPGSRVSGANVLTF.

The V and J genes are TRBV24-1 and TRBJ1-1; D is possibly TRBD1 (5 bases). CDR1 is KGHDR and CDR2 is SFDVKD in the germline V gene. Trimming removed 2 bases from V and 0 bases from J, with 12 bases in between. This CDR3 has 16 residues. For the CDR3, the DNA is TGTGCCACCAGTGATTCTGGAGCAGGGATGAACACTGAAGCTTTCTTT. Amino acid sequence: CATSDSGAGMNTEAFF.

V gene TRBV5-6 combines with J gene TRBJ1-2; D gene ambiguous. Germline V lookup: CDR1 SGHDT, CDR2 YYEEEE. CDR3 length: 13 amino acids. V shed 0 bases and J shed 3 bases, with 6 bases lying between them. The CDR3 DNA reads as TGTGCCAGCAGCTTGGTAGATGACTATGGCTACACCTTC. This encodes CASSLVDDYGYTF.